Following are 30 T cell receptor beta chains from one sample sequenced in a study of blood T cell repertoires in COVID-19. TCRdb's table, derived via immunoSEQ multiplex PCR, lists solely in-frame clones and lacks some. The table shows around 190,000 clones, with around 79% occurring only once. The sample comprised peripheral blood. These receptors all come from a woman in her thirties or forties with COVID-19, enrolled during active disease.

The V and J genes are TRBV11-2 and TRBJ2-7, with D maybe TRBD2 (6 bases). From germline, CDR1 is SGHAT and CDR2 FQNNGV. Trimming removed 1 base from V and 5 bases from J, with 12 bases in between. The CDR3 sequence is 14 residues long. The DNA for the CDR3 is TGTGCCAGCAGCTTAGTTCGGAGGGGCCACGAGCAGTACTTC. The encoded protein is CASSLVRRGHEQYF.

This clone occurred a few times. CDR3 bases: TGTGCCAGCATTTGGACAGGGGCGAACACCATATATTTT. It encodes CASIWTGANTIYF. V is TRBV6-5 and J is TRBJ1-3, with 9 bases matching TRBD1. CDR3 length equals 13 residues. Losses at the gene ends were 7 bases for V and 7 bases for J; bases not matched to a gene: 5. Germline V gene lookup returns CDR1 MNHEY and CDR2 SVGAGI.

Regarding this clone: Other DNA sequences within the sample encode an identical CDR3. The rearrangement joins TRBV30 to TRBJ2-1; 9 bases line up with TRBD2. Germline loops: CDR1 GTSNPN, CDR2 SVGIG (reference sequence). The V and J ends lost 3 bases and 8 bases, in that order; junction bases with no gene match: 2. The CDR3 has 12 residues. CDR3 nucleotides: TGTGCCTGGAGCGGCGGGGGGGATGAGCAGTTCTTC. Its protein product is CAWSGGGDEQFF.

The CDR3 loop reads CASSSGLPWEQYF. The CDR3 DNA reads as TGTGCCAGCAGCTCGGGACTCCCTTGGGAGCAGTACTTC. This chain joins TRBV6-5 and TRBJ2-7, with a possible D match to TRBD2 (6 bases). The CDR3 runs to 13 residues. The V gene's germline CDR1 is MNHEY and CDR2 SVGAGI. Trimming removed 6 bases from V and 7 bases from J, with 16 bases in between.

This chain connects TRBV5-4 to TRBJ2-5, with a weak D call TRBD2 (5 bases). Germline V CDR1 and CDR2: SGHNT, YYREEE (reference sequence). V gave up 5 bases and J gave up 5 bases, with 19 bases separating them. The CDR3 extends over 15 amino acids. This chain's CDR3 is CASRYSQRQIETQYF. In DNA, the CDR3 is TGTGCCAGCAGGTATTCACAGCGGCAAATCGAGACCCAGTACTTC.

This clone has just a few counts. As DNA, the CDR3 is TGTGCCAGCAGCTTTAGCGGGGGGACCTACGAGCAGTACTTC. It translates to CASSFSGGTYEQYF. The rearrangement links TRBV11-2 to TRBJ2-7; 10 nucleotides agree with TRBD2. V shed 3 bases and J 2 bases; nucleotides not matched to a gene: 1. Germline lookup yields CDR1 SGHAT and CDR2 FQNNGV. This CDR3 region has 14 residues.

The rearrangement links TRBV12-3 or TRBV12-4 to TRBJ2-7, with TRBD1 as a possible D gene (5 bases). The CDR3 runs to 11 residues. V was cut by 7 bases and J by 5 bases, with 9 bases left in between. The CDR3 bases are TGTGCCAGCAAGGGGCCCAACGAGCAGTACTTC. Translation: CASKGPNEQYF.

The V and J genes are TRBV27 and TRBJ2-1; 8 positions match TRBD1. The CDR3 extends over 17 amino acids. Germline V gene data show CDR1 as MNHEY and CDR2 as SMNVEV (reference sequence). V shed 3 bases and J 5 bases; nucleotides not matched to a gene: 12. CDR3 DNA: TGTGCCAGCAGTTTGAGGACCGGGACAGGCCTTAACAATGAGCAGTTCTTC. It specifies CASSLRTGTGLNNEQFF.

The chain recombines TRBV6-2 or TRBV6-3 with TRBJ1-5, with D possibly TRBD1 on 6 matching bases. CDR1 and CDR2 from the germline V gene are MNHEY and SVGEGT. Deletions cut 6 bases from V and 4 bases from J, with 10 bases between. This CDR3 is built from 13 residues. This chain's CDR3 is CASSLTGNQPQHF. The CDR3 region has the DNA TGTGCCAGCAGCCTTACAGGGAATCAGCCCCAGCATTTT.

This rearrangement joins TRBV19 to TRBJ2-7, with 8 bases matching TRBD2. This CDR3 has 15 amino acids. The ends lost 1 base at V and 2 bases at J; junction bases unmatched: 4. The germline V gene has CDR1 LNHDA and CDR2 SQIVND (reference sequence). The CDR3 nucleotides read TGTGCCAGTAGTATAGCCGGGAGGGCGACCTACGAGCAGTACTTC. It yields the protein CASSIAGRATYEQYF.

The V gene is TRBV4-3, the J gene TRBJ2-2; TRBD2 is a possible D gene (7 bases). CDR3 size: 17 residues. V lost 0 bases and J lost 8, with 19 bases in between. Germline values: CDR1 LGHNA, CDR2 YSLEER. CDR3 protein: CASSQDFGGGAMGELFF. The CDR3 nucleotides read TGCGCCAGCAGCCAAGATTTCGGCGGGGGCGCGATGGGGGAGCTGTTTTTT.

This chain connects TRBV24-1 to TRBJ1-1; 8 bases fit TRBD1. This CDR3 is 14 amino acids long. Per the germline V gene, CDR1 is KGHDR and CDR2 is SFDVKD. V was clipped by 0 bases and J by 11 bases; unmatched bases: 7. Here the CDR3 DNA reads TGTGCCACCAGTGATTTGCAGACAGGGGCCGGGGCTTTCTTT. It yields the protein CATSDLQTGAGAFF.

V is TRBV12-3 or TRBV12-4 and J is TRBJ2-2; D ambiguous. This CDR3 is built from 12 residues. The ends were cut back, 5 bases at V and 6 bases at J, with 7 bases in the middle. The CDR3 DNA follows: TGTGCCAGCAGTCGAGGTCCCGGGGAGCTGTTTTTT. Its protein is CASSRGPGELFF.

The V and J genes are TRBV5-5 and TRBJ2-2; D remains ambiguous. Per germline, CDR1 SGHKS and CDR2 YYEKEE (reference sequence). CDR3 length: 14 residues. Trimming took off 0 bases at V and 1 base at J, with 4 bases between the two ends. CDR3 nucleotide sequence: TGTGCCAGCAGCTTGGGACAGAACACCGGGGAGCTGTTTTTT. Its translation: CASSLGQNTGELFF.

This chain joins TRBV7-2 and TRBJ2-3; D is possibly TRBD1 (5 bases). Per the germline V gene, CDR1 is SGHTA and CDR2 is FQGNSA. The CDR3 is made up of 14 amino acids. V dropped 2 bases and J dropped 2 bases, with 8 bases sitting between them. DNA for the CDR3: TGTGCCAGCAGCTTACAGGGATCCACAGATACGCAGTATTTT. Amino acid sequence: CASSLQGSTDTQYF.

CDR3 loop: CASSFTRDTEAFF. DNA for the CDR3: TGCGCCAGCAGCTTTACGAGAGACACTGAAGCTTTCTTT. The chain is built from TRBV5-1 and TRBJ1-1, with D hard to call. Germline V gene sequence: CDR1 SGHRS, CDR2 YFSETQ. V shed 2 bases and J shed 3 bases, with 8 bases lying between them. This CDR3 is 13 amino acids long.

This chain joins TRBV25-1 and TRBJ2-7, with 12 bases identical to TRBD1. The junction had 5 bases not matched to a gene; V was cut back by 2 bases and J by 3 bases. CDR1 MGHDK and CDR2 SYGVNS come from the germline V gene. The CDR3 is 16 residues long. The CDR3 region is CASSEIGDRGLYEQYF. The CDR3, as DNA: TGTGCCAGCAGTGAAATCGGGGACAGGGGGCTCTACGAGCAGTACTTC.

This clone was seen once. The rearrangement joins TRBV11-2 to TRBJ2-6; possibly TRBD2 for D (5 bases). V gave up 3 bases and J gave up 4 bases, with 16 bases separating them. Germline V gene lookup returns CDR1 SGHAT and CDR2 FQNNGV. There are 17 residues in the CDR3. In DNA form, the CDR3 reads TGTGCCAGCAGCTTGAGGGCTTTAACGGGAGGGGCCAACGTCCTGACTTTC. Residues: CASSLRALTGGANVLTF. Drawing the rest from reference TRBV11-2 and TRBJ2-6, the complete variable domain is EAGVAQSPRYKIIEKRQSVAFWCNPISGHATLYWYQQILGQGPKLLIQFQNNGVVDDSQLPKDRFSAERLKGVDSTLKIQPAKLEDSAVYLCASSLRALTGGANVLTFGAGSRLTVL.

The gene calls are TRBV27 and TRBJ1-1; 7 bases map to TRBD1. The CDR3 has 14 amino acids. The V segment lost 6 bases and the J segment 1 base; nucleotides outside the gene matches: 5. Germline CDR1 is MNHEY and CDR2 is SMNVEV (reference sequence). The CDR3 loop is CASSRQGGNTEAFF. As DNA, the CDR3 is TGTGCCAGCAGCAGACAGGGAGGGAACACTGAAGCTTTCTTT.

V gene TRBV10-2 combines with J gene TRBJ2-1, with D perhaps matching TRBD1 (6 bases). This CDR3 has 13 amino acids. Looked up from germline, CDR1 is WSHSY and CDR2 is SAAADI. Deletions cut 6 bases from V and 14 bases from J, with 20 bases between. The CDR3 nucleotides read TGCGCCAGCAGGACCACATACAGGGAAATAAAGTTCTTC. This codes for CASRTTYREIKFF.

This clone was picked up a small number of times. This chain links TRBV4-2 with TRBJ1-5; the D is unclear. The germline V and J ends were trimmed by 0 bases and 5 bases, with 5 bases remaining between them. From germline, CDR1 is LGHNA and CDR2 YNFKEQ. The CDR3 is 13 amino acids. CDR3 DNA sequence: TGTGCCAGCAGCCAAGAAGCGGATCAGCCCCAGCATTTT. It yields the protein CASSQEADQPQHF.

The chain carries TRBV15 and TRBJ2-7; possibly TRBD2 for D (6 bases). V was cut by 4 bases and J by 6 bases, with 16 bases left in between. The length of the CDR3 is 14 residues. The germline V gene encodes CDR1 LNHNV and CDR2 YYDKDF (reference sequence). This CDR3 is CATSTDQGAGEQYF. The CDR3 DNA reads TGTGCCACCAGCACAGATCAGGGAGCGGGCGAGCAGTACTTC.

The chain combines TRBV3-1 (or the pseudogene TRBV3-2) with TRBJ2-5; TRBD2 agrees at 11 bases. Germline-derived CDR1 and CDR2 are LGHDT and YNNKEL (reference sequence). The CDR3 sequence is 15 residues long. Germline trimming cut 2 bases from V and 2 bases from J; bases unmatched to any gene: 1. As DNA, the CDR3 is TGTGCCAGCAGCCAAATAGCGGGAGGGCAAGAGACCCAGTACTTC. Protein: CASSQIAGGQETQYF.

J is TRBJ2-4 and V is TRBV2, with TRBD2 matching 7 bases. The CDR3 loop spans 15 amino acids. Trimming at V came to 4 bases and at J to 2 bases, leaving 5 bases not matched to a gene. Germline values: CDR1 SNHLY, CDR2 FYNNEI. CDR3 nucleotide sequence: TGTGCCAGCAGTGGACTAGCCTCGACCAAAAACATTCAGTACTTC. It is translated as CASSGLASTKNIQYF.

The rearrangement links TRBV4-1 to TRBJ2-1, with 7 bases lining up with TRBD2. J lost 2 bases, V lost 1 base, and 11 bases had no gene match. CDR1 and CDR2 from the germline V gene are MGHRA and YSYEKL. The CDR3 sequence is 18 residues long. In DNA, the CDR3 is TGCGCCAGCAGCCAAGCGCATCTGGAGGGACTACCCTACAATGAGCAGTTCTTC. Translation gives CASSQAHLEGLPYNEQFF.

The rearrangement uses TRBV18 and TRBJ2-3; D might be TRBD1 (6 bases). The CDR3 runs 17 residues. Germline CDR1 and CDR2: KGHSH and LQKENI. V lost 2 bases and J 2 bases, leaving 17 bases between the germline ends. This CDR3 is CASSPIRDKLNTDTQYF. CDR3 DNA: TGTGCCAGCTCACCAATCCGGGACAAGCTTAACACAGATACGCAGTATTTT.

The V call is TRBV19, the J call TRBJ2-2; 9 bases are shared with TRBD1. The germline V gene encodes CDR1 LNHDA and CDR2 SQIVND (reference sequence). J lost 8 bases, V lost 2 bases, and 6 bases had no gene match. This CDR3 has 15 amino acids. The CDR3 DNA is TGTGCCAGTAGTATATGGGGACAGGGTACGGGGGAGCTGTTTTTT. This gives the protein CASSIWGQGTGELFF. Drawing the rest from reference TRBV19 and TRBJ2-2, the complete variable domain is DGGITQSPKYLFRKEGQNVTLSCEQNLNHDAMYWYRQDPGQGLRLIYYSQIVNDFQKGDIAEGYSVSREKKESFPLTVTSAQKNPTAFYLCASSIWGQGTGELFFGEGSRLTVL.

The chain carries TRBV9 and TRBJ2-3; 10 positions match TRBD2. Germline CDR1 and CDR2: SGDLS and YYNGEE. V dropped 0 bases and J dropped 6; count of bases not matched to a gene: 10. The CDR3 has 17 residues. Here the CDR3 reads CASSVDVAGGALDTQYF. In DNA form, the CDR3 reads TGTGCCAGCAGCGTAGACGTAGCGGGGGGAGCCTTGGATACGCAGTATTTT.

This chain links TRBV3-1 (or the pseudogene TRBV3-2) with TRBJ1-4; D call uncertain. V lost 6 bases to trimming and J lost 7 bases, with 15 bases between them. Germline V gives CDR1 LGHDT, CDR2 YNNKEL (reference sequence). The CDR3 consists of 14 residues. The CDR3 DNA reads as TGTGCCAGCAGTATAGGCGTGAGGAGTGAAAAACTGTTTTTT. It translates to CASSIGVRSEKLFF.

The V and J genes are TRBV7-2 and TRBJ1-1; no definite D call. CDR3 length equals 13 residues. Germline V lookup: CDR1 SGHTA, CDR2 FQGNSA. Trimming took off 4 bases at V and 5 bases at J, with 11 bases between the two ends. The CDR3 protein is CASSYPPGTEAFF. The CDR3 DNA sequence: TGTGCCAGCAGCTACCCCCCCGGGACTGAAGCTTTCTTT.